This TCR beta chain emerged from a study of high-grade serous ovarian cancer treatment subgroups. Study background: On average, 14,192 reads and thousands of unique TCR beta rearrangements were obtained per sample.

Points on this clone: Its antigen is undetermined.

Overall study results and limits: TCR relatedness rose with neoantigen level and trended with mutation load. Only CDR3 was analyzed; CDR1 and CDR2 were not. Different patients shared almost no repertoire; same-patient tumors shared roughly 0.11 to 0.85.

CDR3 length: 15 amino acids. J gave up 6 bases and V 1 base, and 6 bases lay outside the gene matches. Germline V lookup: CDR1 SGHNT, CDR2 YYREEE (reference sequence). The protocol was immunoSEQ multiplex PCR, while the TCRdb copy is restricted to in-frame clones and leaves out a portion. The sample contains roughly 15,000 clones, 86% of which appear only once. Tumor tissue was taken before any definitive surgery or chemotherapy was given. The chain combines TRBV5-4 with TRBJ2-4; 8 bases align to TRBD2. The TCR comes from a human donor with high-grade serous ovarian cancer. Input material: tumor tissue. CDR3 amino acids: CASSLPGGPVNIQYF. The CDR3 region has the DNA TGTGCCAGCAGCTTGCCGGGGGGGCCGGTAAACATTCAGTACTTC. Variable domain in full (rest from reference TRBV5-4 and TRBJ2-4): ETGVTQSPTHLIKTRGQQVTLRCSSQSGHNTVSWYQQALGQGPQFIFQYYREEENGRGNFPPRFSGLQFPNYSSELNVNALELDDSALYLCASSLPGGPVNIQYFGAGTRLSVL.